Following are 17 T cell receptor beta chains from one sample sequenced in a study of PD-L1 blockade in urothelial cancer. Time point indicated: pretreatment peripheral blood. TCRdb keeps only in-frame clones here, not all; method: immunoSEQ multiplex PCR. The table lists some 120,000 clones, 65% to 85% of them singletons, with 3.2% in the top ten. The specimen comprised PBMCs, sampled around atezolizumab (anti-PD-L1) treatment. The receptors come from a man aged 45 to 65 with urothelial cancer.

CDR3 DNA: TGCGCCAGCAGCCAACAGGGGGCTGGAGAGACCCAGTACTTC. It is translated as CASSQQGAGETQYF. The chain couples TRBV5-1 to TRBJ2-5, with TRBD1 matching over 9 bases. Per the germline V gene, CDR1 is SGHRS and CDR2 is YFSETQ. Losses at the gene ends were 4 bases for V and 4 bases for J; bases not matched to a gene: 5. This CDR3 spans 14 amino acids.

The V gene is TRBV9, the J gene TRBJ1-6; D uncertain. This CDR3 spans 13 amino acids. With 0 bases removed from V and 10 bases from J, the gap between germline ends came to 8 bases. CDR1 and CDR2 (germline): SGDLS, YYNGEE. CDR3 loop: CASSVGEISPLHF. The CDR3 nucleotides read TGTGCCAGCAGCGTAGGGGAGATATCACCCCTCCACTTT.

V is TRBV5-1 and J is TRBJ2-5, with D possibly being TRBD1 (6 bases). CDR1 is SGHRS, CDR2 YFSETQ, per germline. Trimming stripped 1 base from V and 3 bases from J, with 7 bases between. The CDR3 has 13 amino acids. CDR3 sequence reads: CASSLNREETQYF. The CDR3, as DNA: TGCGCCAGCAGCTTGAACAGGGAAGAGACCCAGTACTTC. The complete variable domain, with remaining parts taken from reference TRBV5-1 and TRBJ2-5, reads KAGVTQTPRYLIKTRGQQVTLSCSPISGHRSVSWYQQTPGQGLQFLFEYFSETQRNKGNFPGRFSGRQFSNSRSEMNVSTLELGDSALYLCASSLNREETQYFGPGTRLLVL.

The chain recombines TRBV28 with TRBJ2-1, with 8 nucleotides matching TRBD1. Per germline, CDR1 MDHEN and CDR2 SYDVKM. The CDR3 loop spans 17 amino acids. Trimming cost V 5 bases and J 5 bases; bases outside gene matches: 14. CDR3 in DNA: TGTGCCAGCAGTAGATTAAGACAGGGGAGAGAGAACAATGAGCAGTTCTTC. Its protein is CASSRLRQGRENNEQFF.

This chain connects TRBV10-3 to TRBJ1-2; maybe TRBD1 (6 bases). Between the trimmed V and J ends, which lost 4 bases and 8 bases, there was a span of 11 bases. The CDR3 loop spans 12 amino acids. Germline-derived CDR1 and CDR2 are ENHRY and SYGVKD. CDR3 loop: CAISGRDTGYTF. The CDR3 nucleotides read TGTGCCATCAGTGGTAGGGACACCGGCTACACCTTC.

V is TRBV10-2 and J is TRBJ2-7, with D unresolved. Trimming took 2 bases from V and 2 from J, leaving 10 bases between them. Germline V gene data show CDR1 as WSHSY and CDR2 as SAAADI. The CDR3 length is 14 residues. The CDR3 sequence: CASSEGPPTYEQYF. CDR3 DNA sequence: TGCGCCAGCAGTGAGGGGCCGCCCACCTACGAGCAGTACTTC.

V usage is TRBV13 and J usage is TRBJ2-3; 13 positions match TRBD2. Germline trimming cut 5 bases from V and 3 bases from J; bases unmatched to any gene: 8. From germline, CDR1 is PRHDT and CDR2 FYEKMQ (reference sequence). The CDR3 has 17 residues. CDR3 sequence: CASSLGLAGAPTDTQYF. CDR3 DNA: TGTGCCAGCAGCCTCGGACTAGCGGGAGCTCCGACAGATACGCAGTATTTT.

This chain joins TRBV7-2 and TRBJ2-5; 10 nucleotides align to TRBD1. The junction had 10 bases not matched to a gene; V was cut back by 5 bases and J by 4 bases. CDR3 length: 16 residues. Germline CDR1 and CDR2: SGHTA and FQGNSA. Written as DNA, the CDR3 is TGTGCCAGCAGCCGAAACGACAGGGGGCGGGTAGAGACCCAGTACTTC. Its protein is CASSRNDRGRVETQYF. Looking up the rest from reference TRBV7-2 and TRBJ2-5 gives the full variable domain: GAGVSQSPSNKVTEKGKDVELRCDPISGHTALYWYRQSLGQGLEFLIYFQGNSAPDKSGLPSDRFSAERTGGSVSTLTIQRTQQEDSAVYLCASSRNDRGRVETQYFGPGTRLLVL.

The chain has TRBV5-1 and TRBJ1-4, with 7 bases that match TRBD1. The J segment lost 4 bases and the V segment lost 4 bases, leaving 4 bases of the junction unmatched. The CDR3 covers 14 residues. In germline, CDR1 is SGHRS, CDR2 YFSETQ. DNA for the CDR3: TGCGCCAGCAGCCAGGGACAGCATAATGAAAAACTGTTTTTT. Translating it yields CASSQGQHNEKLFF.

The chain combines TRBV30 with TRBJ2-5, with D unclear. Trimming removed 1 base from V and 3 bases from J, with 9 bases in between. Germline lookup yields CDR1 GTSNPN and CDR2 SVGIG (reference sequence). CDR3 length equals 13 residues. The CDR3 protein is CAWSGGLKETQYF. The CDR3 coding sequence is TGTGCCTGGAGTGGAGGCTTAAAAGAGACCCAGTACTTC.

The rearrangement links TRBV28 to TRBJ1-2, with 8 bases lining up with TRBD1. Unmatched junction bases numbered 9, after V lost 5 bases and J lost 4 bases. CDR3 length equals 15 residues. Looked up from germline, CDR1 is MDHEN and CDR2 is SYDVKM. The CDR3 DNA follows: TGTGCCAGCAGTCCAACGCAGGGGGCGGGCTATGGCTACACCTTC. This translates into CASSPTQGAGYGYTF.

The table lists this clone with a count of one. The chain links TRBV6-6 to TRBJ2-7; 8 bases fit TRBD1. The CDR3 length is 12 residues. From germline, CDR1 is MNHNY and CDR2 SVGAGI (reference sequence). The V and J ends lost 5 bases and 7 bases, in that order; junction bases with no gene match: 4. This CDR3 reads CASSTTGVEQYF. In DNA form, the CDR3 reads TGTGCCAGCAGTACGACAGGGGTAGAGCAGTACTTC.

The chain has TRBV2 and TRBJ2-7; tentative D call: TRBD2 (5 bases). Between the trimmed V and J ends, which lost 7 bases and 4 bases, there was a span of 14 bases. Germline V lookup: CDR1 SNHLY, CDR2 FYNNEI. The CDR3 spans 13 residues. Here the CDR3 reads CASTRGLDYEQYF. The CDR3 region has the DNA TGTGCCAGCACCAGAGGACTGGATTACGAGCAGTACTTC.

This sequence joins TRBV18 and TRBJ2-1, with D possibly matching TRBD1 (6 bases). This CDR3 spans 14 amino acids. The V gene's germline CDR1 is KGHSH and CDR2 LQKENI. V lost 3 bases and J 3 bases, leaving 9 bases between the germline ends. The CDR3 is CASSPSGVYNEQFF. The CDR3 nucleotides read TGTGCCAGCTCACCCTCAGGGGTCTACAATGAGCAGTTCTTC.

The chain combines TRBV2 with TRBJ2-3; a possible D gene is TRBD2 (5 bases). With 10 bases removed from V and 2 bases from J, the gap between germline ends came to 19 bases. The germline V gene encodes CDR1 SNHLY and CDR2 FYNNEI. CDR3 length: 15 amino acids. CDR3 coding DNA: TGTGCCACTAGCATGGCCCTACTACTCACAGATACGCAGTATTTT. Its translation: CATSMALLLTDTQYF.

The CDR3, as DNA: TGTGCCAGCAGGCCAACGGGGGGCCTTAATGAAAAACTGTTTTTT. Protein product: CASRPTGGLNEKLFF. This chain joins TRBV28 and TRBJ1-4; possibly TRBD1 for D (6 bases). V lost 6 bases to trimming and J lost 4 bases, with 15 bases between them. CDR3 length: 15 amino acids. CDR1 and CDR2 from the germline V gene are MDHEN and SYDVKM.

This CDR3 reads CASGDSATQYF. CDR3 nucleotides: TGTGCCAGCGGGGACTCCGCGACCCAGTACTTC. The chain uses TRBV2 and TRBJ2-5, with a tentative D call TRBD2 (6 bases). Trimming stripped 8 bases from V and 7 bases from J, with 11 bases between. The length of the CDR3 is 11 residues. The V gene's germline CDR1 is SNHLY and CDR2 FYNNEI.